These 32 T cell receptor beta chains share one sample of origin, sequenced in a study of molecular identifiers for immune sequencing clone quantification. TCRdb processed the PCR reads anew with MiXCR; each CDR3 protein has one entry. Among 300,000 to 400,000 distinct CDR3 sequences listed, 20% to 25% were seen once. Sequencing used naive CD8+ T cells from blood, with Jurkat cell RNA spiked in. Subset denoted: FACS-sorted CD8+CD4-CCR7+CD45RA+ naive T cells. All receptors derive from a human donor in good health. Some libraries in this study had Jurkat cell RNA spiked in.

This clonotype was counted between two and nine times. CDR3 residues: CASTLGFASTDTQYF. CDR3 sequence (DNA): TGTGCCAGCACCCTCGGATTCGCTAGCACAGATACGCAGTATTTT. The chain combines TRBV12-3 or TRBV12-4 with TRBJ2-3; D remains unclear. Trimming removed 7 bases from V and 0 bases from J, with 14 bases in between. The CDR3 totals 15 residues.

At least ten counts were recorded for this clonotype. This sequence joins TRBV14 and TRBJ2-7; D is perhaps TRBD1 (6 bases). CDR3 size: 14 residues. Trimming shortened V by 3 bases and J by 2 bases, and 11 bases separated the two germline ends. Germline V gene data show CDR1 as SGHDN and CDR2 as FVKESK. In nucleotides, the CDR3 is TGTGCCAGCAGCCACTGGGGACAACCCTACGAGCAGTACTTC. It is translated as CASSHWGQPYEQYF.

This clonotype was recorded many times. This sequence joins TRBV7-2 and TRBJ1-5, with D hard to call. CDR1 and CDR2 from the germline V gene are SGHTA and FQGNSA. Trimming cost V 3 bases and J 4 bases, with 10 bases left between them. This CDR3 region has 14 residues. Here the CDR3 reads CASSFAGSNQPQHF. The CDR3 DNA sequence: TGTGCCAGCAGCTTCGCTGGGTCTAATCAGCCCCAGCATTTT.

The V gene is TRBV20-1, the J gene TRBJ2-3; 11 bases map to TRBD1. Germline CDR1 and CDR2: DFQATT and SNEGSKA (reference sequence). The length of the CDR3 is 15 residues. The V segment lost 1 base and the J segment 4 bases; nucleotides outside the gene matches: 4. The CDR3 spells CSARAGTGGADTQYF. CDR3 bases: TGCAGTGCTAGAGCGGGGACAGGGGGTGCAGATACGCAGTATTTT.

This clonotype was detected many times. The chain links TRBV29-1 to TRBJ2-5, with 10 nucleotides matching TRBD2. V gave up 4 bases and J gave up 2 bases; unmatched junction bases: 10. This CDR3 spans 16 amino acids. Per germline, CDR1 SQVTM and CDR2 ANQGSEA. The chain's CDR3 is CSVVLASGSGQETQYF. The CDR3 coding sequence is TGCAGCGTTGTTTTGGCTAGCGGGAGTGGGCAAGAGACCCAGTACTTC. The full variable domain, its missing parts supplied by reference TRBV29-1 and TRBJ2-5, is SAVISQKPSRDICQRGTSLTIQCQVDSQVTMMFWYRQQPGQSLTLIATANQGSEATYESGFVIDKFPISRPNLTFSTLTVSNMSPEDSSIYLCSVVLASGSGQETQYFGPGTRLLVL.

This chain connects TRBV6-6 to TRBJ2-3, with 9 nucleotides matching TRBD2. Germline trimming cut 8 bases from V and 2 bases from J; bases unmatched to any gene: 14. Looked up from germline, CDR1 is MNHNY and CDR2 is SVGAGI (reference sequence). This CDR3 spans 17 amino acids. The CDR3 protein is CASDNALAGKLTDTQYF. Here the CDR3 DNA reads TGTGCCAGCGATAACGCACTAGCGGGCAAGCTCACAGATACGCAGTATTTT.

The chain carries TRBV12-3 or TRBV12-4 and TRBJ2-3; TRBD2 agrees at 9 bases. The J segment lost 0 bases and the V segment lost 1 base, leaving 8 bases of the junction unmatched. The CDR3 length is 18 residues. The CDR3 region has the DNA TGTGCCAGCAGTTTAGGAGTAGCGGGGGACACTAGCACAGATACGCAGTATTTT. Encoded protein: CASSLGVAGDTSTDTQYF.

As for this clonotype: A clone one base away is much larger, so this may be a read error. The CDR3 DNA follows: TGTGCCGGCAGCACAGGGGAAGGTCAGCCCCAGCATTTT. As protein: CAGSTGEGQPQHF. The V gene is TRBV9, the J gene TRBJ1-5; TRBD1 agrees at 7 bases. Germline V gene sequence: CDR1 SGDLS, CDR2 YYNGEE. The CDR3 extends over 13 amino acids. Full variable domain (rest looked up from reference TRBV9 and TRBJ1-5): DSGVTQTPKHLITATGQRVTLRCSPRSGDLSVYWYQQSLDQGLQFLIQYYNGEERAKGNILERFSAQQFPDLHSELNLSSLELGDSALYFCAGSTGEGQPQHFGDGTRLSIL.

At least ten counts were recorded for this clonotype. The rearrangement uses TRBV2 and TRBJ2-3; tentative D call: TRBD1 (5 bases). The germline gives CDR1 SNHLY, CDR2 FYNNEI. The germline V and J ends were trimmed by 5 bases and 3 bases, with 18 bases remaining between them. The CDR3 has 16 amino acids. CDR3 bases: TGTGCCAGCAGTCCCCACTTAGGGGCCGGAACAGATACGCAGTATTTT. Its protein is CASSPHLGAGTDTQYF. Supplemented by reference TRBV2 and TRBJ2-3, the full variable domain reads EPEVTQTPSHQVTQMGQEVILRCVPISNHLYFYWYRQILGQKVEFLVSFYNNEISEKSEIFDDQFSVERPDGSNFTLKIRSTKLEDSAMYFCASSPHLGAGTDTQYFGPGTRLTVL.

The sample holds many counts of this clonotype. The V gene is TRBV12-3 or TRBV12-4, the J gene TRBJ1-4; no reliable D call. V lost 1 base, J lost 10 bases, and 16 bases lay in between. The CDR3 spans 15 residues. CDR3 amino acids: CASSLEVSPSRKLFF. CDR3 bases: TGTGCCAGCAGTTTAGAGGTGTCCCCGAGCCGAAAACTGTTTTTT.

This clonotype was detected many times. This sequence joins TRBV29-1 and TRBJ1-1; D is unclear. The length of the CDR3 is 11 residues. The V end was cut by 5 bases, the J end by 4 bases, with 8 bases between. Germline CDR1 and CDR2: SQVTM and ANQGSEA. CDR3 sequence: CSVNWITEAFF. CDR3 nucleotide sequence: TGCAGCGTTAATTGGATCACTGAAGCTTTCTTT.

Note on this clonotype: Possible read error: a much larger clone is one base away. The chain's CDR3 is CARSWGVAVHDTQYF. Written as DNA, the CDR3 is TGCGCCAGAAGCTGGGGAGTAGCGGTTCACGATACGCAGTATTTT. V gene TRBV5-1 combines with J gene TRBJ2-3, with D perhaps TRBD2 (6 bases). The CDR3 consists of 15 residues. CDR1 and CDR2 (germline): SGHRS, YFSETQ.

This clonotype was detected many times. The rearrangement joins TRBV12-3 or TRBV12-4 to TRBJ2-3; possible D gene TRBD2, 5 bases. Trimming removed 3 bases from V and 5 bases from J, with 12 bases in between. The CDR3 is 14 residues long. Written as DNA, the CDR3 is TGTGCCAGCAGTTTTAACGGGGTCAAAGATACGCAGTATTTT. Translation: CASSFNGVKDTQYF.

This clonotype was counted many times. The CDR3 DNA reads as TGTGCCAGCAGCTTACCCGACTACTCTGGGGCCAACGTCCTGACTTTC. This codes for CASSLPDYSGANVLTF. The V gene is TRBV7-9, the J gene TRBJ2-6, with a possible D match to TRBD2 (5 bases). This CDR3 region has 16 residues. Trimming left V 2 bases short and J 0 bases short, with 8 bases between. From germline, CDR1 is SEHNR and CDR2 FQNEAQ (reference sequence).

This clonotype came up many times. The rearrangement uses TRBV9 and TRBJ1-5; 7 bases are shared with TRBD1. The CDR3 sequence is 15 residues long. V trimming: 0 bases; J trimming: 7 bases; junction bases outside the gene matches: 7. Germline V gene sequence: CDR1 SGDLS, CDR2 YYNGEE. The DNA of the CDR3 is TGTGCCAGCAGCGTAGGGACAGGTTTGTGGCAGCCCCAGCATTTT. As protein: CASSVGTGLWQPQHF.

This clonotype was observed many times. This chain uses TRBV29-1 with TRBJ1-1; D gene unclear. Germline V gene data show CDR1 as SQVTM and CDR2 as ANQGSEA. V shed 3 bases and J shed 7 bases, with 6 bases lying between them. The CDR3 is made up of 10 amino acids. CDR3 loop: CSVEAVEAFF. The CDR3 DNA follows: TGCAGCGTTGAGGCGGTTGAAGCTTTCTTT. Full variable domain (remainder filled in from reference TRBV29-1 and TRBJ1-1): SAVISQKPSRDICQRGTSLTIQCQVDSQVTMMFWYRQQPGQSLTLIATANQGSEATYESGFVIDKFPISRPNLTFSTLTVSNMSPEDSSIYLCSVEAVEAFFGQGTRLTVV.

Concerning this clonotype itself: The conserved phenylalanine or tryptophan is not found at the CDR3 terminus, so this likely reflects a read error. The gene calls are TRBV9 and TRBJ2-6; D unclear. V lost 3 bases and J lost 7, with 14 bases in between. Germline V lookup: CDR1 SGDLS, CDR2 YYNGEE. This CDR3 spans 15 amino acids. The CDR3: CASSGKPERANVLTS. As DNA, the CDR3 is TGTGCCAGCAGCGGTAAGCCAGAGCGAGCCAACGTCCTGACTTCC.

This clonotype occurred many times. The CDR3 DNA reads as TGTGCCAGCAGCCAGTTTACAGATACGCAGTATTTT. Translated, it gives CASSQFTDTQYF. The chain couples TRBV14 to TRBJ2-3; D is ambiguous. The CDR3 runs to 12 residues. The germline V and J ends were trimmed by 3 bases and 3 bases, with 4 bases remaining between them. CDR1 and CDR2 from the germline V gene are SGHDN and FVKESK.

To note about this clonotype: This may be a read error, as it is one base from a much larger clone. This chain connects TRBV7-9 to TRBJ1-1, with D uncertain. The CDR3 runs to 16 residues. CDR1 and CDR2 (germline): SEHNR, FQNEAQ (reference sequence). Trimming left V 0 bases short and J 0 bases short, with 11 bases between. The CDR3 reads CASSLAAWAVNTEAFF. The CDR3 coding sequence is TGTGCCAGCAGCTTAGCGGCCTGGGCAGTGAACACTGAAGCTTTCTTT.

In its sample, this clonotype was seen many times. The chain carries TRBV6-5 and TRBJ2-5, with 8 bases that match TRBD1. CDR1 and CDR2 from the germline V gene are MNHEY and SVGAGI. The ends lost 6 bases at V and 5 bases at J; junction bases unmatched: 11. The CDR3 sequence is 15 residues long. In DNA, the CDR3 is TGTGCCAGCAGCCCTACGGACAGGGAAGACGAGACCCAGTACTTC. Translation gives CASSPTDREDETQYF.

This clonotype came up many times. This chain uses TRBV6-1 with TRBJ2-3, with 7 bases identical to TRBD1. This CDR3 contains 15 residues. The V gene end was trimmed by 6 bases and the J gene end by 2 bases; junction bases not matched to a gene: 8. Germline loops: CDR1 MNHNS, CDR2 SASEGT. The CDR3, as DNA: TGTGCCAGCAGGCGAAGGACAGGAACCACAGATACGCAGTATTTT. Encoded protein: CASRRRTGTTDTQYF.

The genes are TRBV10-3 and TRBJ2-1; no clear D. The V gene lost 4 bases and the J gene lost 0 bases, with 10 bases spanning the gap. Germline-derived CDR1 and CDR2 are ENHRY and SYGVKD. The CDR3 totals 15 residues. The CDR3 loop reads CAISGIQSSYNEQFF. For the CDR3, the DNA is TGTGCCATCAGTGGGATTCAAAGCTCCTACAATGAGCAGTTCTTC.

This clonotype was counted ten times or more. The V gene is TRBV7-2, the J gene TRBJ2-7, with no clear D. V was shortened by 4 bases and J by 0 bases, with 10 bases between the two germline ends. The CDR3 runs to 14 residues. CDR1 and CDR2 (germline): SGHTA, FQGNSA. The DNA of the CDR3 is TGTGCCAGCAGCTCTATAGTCCTCTCCTACGAGCAGTACTTC. It codes for CASSSIVLSYEQYF.

For this clonotype: One junction end does not reproduce the germline sequence, and a read error may be involved. The rearrangement links TRBV12-3 or TRBV12-4 to TRBJ1-1; D perhaps matches TRBD1 (6 bases). This CDR3 has 11 residues. This CDR3 is CASGQNNEAFF. CDR3 sequence (DNA): TGTGCCAGCGGACAGAACAATGAAGCTTTCTTT.

This clonotype was counted ten times or more. The gene calls are TRBV6-5 and TRBJ1-5; D remains ambiguous. V gave up 6 bases and J gave up 2 bases, with 8 bases separating them. Germline lookup yields CDR1 MNHEY and CDR2 SVGAGI. The CDR3 sequence is 13 residues long. As DNA, the CDR3 is TGTGCCAGCAGGCGAGAGGGCAATCAGCCCCAGCATTTT. Protein product: CASRREGNQPQHF.

This clonotype was detected a few times. The V and J genes are TRBV29-1 and TRBJ2-7, with 14 bases fitting TRBD2. With 6 bases clipped from V and 2 bases from J, the junction kept 3 bases outside the gene matches. Germline V CDR1 and CDR2: SQVTM, ANQGSEA. The CDR3 length is 14 residues. CDR3 sequence: CSVGTSGSTYEQYF. Written as DNA, the CDR3 is TGCAGCGTCGGGACTAGCGGGAGCACCTACGAGCAGTACTTC.

There are many counts of this clonotype. The chain combines TRBV27 with TRBJ2-7, with D possibly matching TRBD2 (6 bases). The CDR3 is made up of 15 amino acids. Germline V gene data show CDR1 as MNHEY and CDR2 as SMNVEV (reference sequence). The V end lost 3 bases, the J end lost 2 bases, and 14 bases lay between the germline ends. Written as DNA, the CDR3 is TGTGCCAGCAGTTTTCGATCGGGAGCGACCTACGAGCAGTACTTC. Its translation: CASSFRSGATYEQYF.

The DNA for the CDR3 is TGTGCCAGCAGTGAGACAGGGGTAACCATATATTTT. It specifies CASSETGVTIYF. The chain uses TRBV12-3 or TRBV12-4 and TRBJ1-3; 8 bases agree with TRBD1. The length of the CDR3 is 12 residues. J gave up 10 bases and V 5 bases, and 4 bases lay outside the gene matches.

This clonotype was picked up many times. V gene TRBV20-1 combines with J gene TRBJ1-2; tentatively, D is TRBD1 (5 bases). V lost 4 bases and J 6 bases, leaving 12 bases between the germline ends. The CDR3 is made up of 12 amino acids. Germline V gene lookup returns CDR1 DFQATT and CDR2 SNEGSKA (reference sequence). This CDR3 is CSAMTVYHGYTF. CDR3 DNA sequence: TGCAGTGCTATGACAGTCTATCATGGCTACACCTTC.

This clonotype was seen at least ten times. The V gene is TRBV29-1, the J gene TRBJ2-7, with D maybe TRBD1 (5 bases). CDR1 and CDR2 (germline): SQVTM, ANQGSEA. V shed 4 bases and J shed 2 bases, with 6 bases lying between them. The CDR3 is made up of 11 amino acids. The chain's CDR3 is CSVATAYEQYF. As DNA, the CDR3 is TGCAGCGTTGCGACAGCCTACGAGCAGTACTTC.

This clonotype was recorded at least ten times. V usage is TRBV7-9 and J usage is TRBJ2-7; D is perhaps TRBD2 (7 bases). Trimming removed 5 bases from V and 1 base from J, with 24 bases in between. CDR3 length equals 18 residues. Per the germline V gene, CDR1 is SEHNR and CDR2 is FQNEAQ (reference sequence). The CDR3 bases are TGTGCCAGCAGCACATCCGTCGGGGAGGGGGTAGCGTCCTACGAGCAGTACTTC. Translation gives CASSTSVGEGVASYEQYF.

This clonotype showed up many times. V is TRBV5-1 and J is TRBJ1-2; D is undetermined. Trimming stripped 2 bases from V and 10 bases from J, with 9 bases between. Germline V gene data show CDR1 as SGHRS and CDR2 as YFSETQ. CDR3 length equals 11 residues. This CDR3 reads CASSFTGDYTF. The CDR3 nucleotides read TGCGCCAGCAGCTTTACGGGCGACTACACCTTC.